This TCR beta chain was identified in a study of CD8 T cells in ankylosing spondylitis. About this clonotype itself: Its antigen is undetermined.

The V gene's germline CDR1 is SGHRS and CDR2 YFSETQ. V was shortened by 2 bases and J by 4 bases, with 15 bases between the two germline ends. The CDR3 loop spans 16 amino acids. Study observations and caveats: Made up of about eight highly homologous variants, a TCR beta motif appeared characteristic of ankylosing spondylitis blood. Disease-linked clones proved CD8+ and comparatively uncommon in peripheral blood. Reportedly, disease-linked clones are significantly enriched in ankylosing spondylitis patients' matched synovial fluid.

5'-RACE, quantitative and with molecular barcodes, yielded the TCR beta libraries. TCRdb redid the calling of the 5' RACE reads with MiXCR, one entry per CDR3 protein. The repertoire consists of over 200,000 distinct CDR3 sequences, with about a sixth occurring once and the leading ten covering under 55%. This chain joins TRBV5-1 and TRBJ2-2, with a possible D match to TRBD1 (6 bases). The receptor was derived from a male donor with ankylosing spondylitis. The specimen was blood, either unsorted or a sorted T cell fraction (not recorded which). CDR3 residues: CASSLQTSGATGELFF. As DNA, the CDR3 is TGCGCCAGCAGCTTACAAACCTCAGGGGCCACCGGGGAGCTGTTTTTT. The complete variable domain, with remaining parts taken from reference TRBV5-1 and TRBJ2-2, reads KAGVTQTPRYLIKTRGQQVTLSCSPISGHRSVSWYQQTPGQGLQFLFEYFSETQRNKGNFPGRFSGRQFSNSRSEMNVSTLELGDSALYLCASSLQTSGATGELFFGEGSRLTVL.